This passage covers 32 T cell receptor beta chains from one sample sequenced in a study of blood T cell repertoires in COVID-19. Here immunoSEQ multiplex PCR was the method, and the copy in TCRdb shows in-frame clones only, minus some. Of roughly 280,000 clones listed, less than 95% are singletons. Sequenced material: PBMCs or T cells enriched from blood (not recorded which). The receptors were sampled from a man aged 40-50 years who had been exposed to COVID-19.

The rearrangement links TRBV6-5 to TRBJ2-2; D is perhaps TRBD1 (5 bases). The ends were cut back, 2 bases at V and 8 bases at J, with 12 bases in the middle. This CDR3 is built from 14 residues. The V gene's germline CDR1 is MNHEY and CDR2 SVGAGI. For the CDR3, the DNA is TGTGCCAGCAGTTACCCAGGGAAGCAAGGGGAGCTGTTTTTT. It codes for CASSYPGKQGELFF.

CDR3 amino acids: CATKPGGSNQPQHF. The CDR3 nucleotides are TGTGCCACAAAACCCGGCGGTAGCAATCAGCCCCAGCATTTT. The chain is built from TRBV27 and TRBJ1-5; no clear D gene. Trimming took 10 bases from V and 0 from J, leaving 13 bases between them. Germline assignment: CDR1 MNHEY and CDR2 SMNVEV (reference sequence). The CDR3 is made up of 14 amino acids.

The V gene is TRBV7-2, the J gene TRBJ2-6, with 7 bases matching TRBD2. The J segment lost 0 bases and the V segment lost 3 bases, leaving 11 bases of the junction unmatched. The CDR3 is 19 residues long. Germline V gene sequence: CDR1 SGHTA, CDR2 FQGNSA. CDR3 sequence: CASSFGLVGEPSGANVLTF. The CDR3 bases are TGTGCCAGCAGCTTCGGACTAGTCGGAGAGCCCTCTGGGGCCAACGTCCTGACTTTC.

The chain has TRBV27 and TRBJ2-7; D is perhaps TRBD1 (6 bases). The CDR3 extends over 15 amino acids. V lost 3 bases and J lost 4, with 16 bases in between. Germline CDR1 reads MNHEY; CDR2 reads SMNVEV (reference sequence). In DNA, the CDR3 is TGTGCCAGCAGTTTTCTCAGGGGCGCAGGGTACGAGCAGTACTTC. This sequence encodes CASSFLRGAGYEQYF.

J is TRBJ1-1 and V is TRBV11-3; 10 bases match TRBD1. This CDR3 region has 15 residues. The trim removed 5 bases at V and 6 bases at J, leaving 9 bases unmatched. Germline loops: CDR1 SGHNT, CDR2 YENEEA. CDR3 nucleotide sequence: TGTGCCAGCAGCACCTTCGGGACAGGGGTCGCTGAAGCTTTCTTT. The encoded protein is CASSTFGTGVAEAFF.

This clone was observed once. The chain employs TRBV7-9 and TRBJ2-2; D may be TRBD2 (6 bases). The CDR3 is 18 amino acids. Looked up from germline, CDR1 is SEHNR and CDR2 is FQNEAQ (reference sequence). The V gene lost 3 bases and the J gene lost 4 bases, with 21 bases spanning the gap. The CDR3 DNA sequence: TGTGCCAGCAGCTTCACGGAGGGCCAAAGGGGTAGCACCGGGGAGCTGTTTTTT. Its translation: CASSFTEGQRGSTGELFF.

This chain joins TRBV7-2 and TRBJ2-5; 12 positions match TRBD2. CDR3 length equals 19 residues. CDR1 and CDR2 from the germline V gene are SGHTA and FQGNSA. Losses at the gene ends were 5 bases for V and 5 bases for J; bases not matched to a gene: 18. CDR3 sequence: CASSPRTARLAGDLETQYF. CDR3 DNA sequence: TGTGCCAGCAGCCCCCGAACCGCGAGACTAGCGGGAGATCTGGAGACCCAGTACTTC.

The CDR3 sequence is CASSPWWGGELSDNQPQHF. The CDR3 DNA is TGTGCCAGCTCACCTTGGTGGGGGGGCGAATTGTCCGACAATCAGCCCCAGCATTTT. The chain carries TRBV18 and TRBJ1-5; a possible D gene is TRBD1 (6 bases). Germline V gene data show CDR1 as KGHSH and CDR2 as LQKENI. The CDR3 spans 19 residues. The ends were cut back, 3 bases at V and 3 bases at J, with 24 bases in the middle.

The rearrangement links TRBV24-1 to TRBJ2-1; 8 bases are a match to TRBD1. Germline V gene sequence: CDR1 KGHDR, CDR2 SFDVKD. This CDR3 contains 15 residues. The V segment lost 5 bases and the J segment 7 bases; nucleotides outside the gene matches: 9. This CDR3 is CATSARQGSRNEQFF. The CDR3 DNA is TGTGCCACCAGTGCAAGACAGGGGTCGAGGAATGAGCAGTTCTTC.

The rearrangement uses TRBV30 and TRBJ1-2; 7 nucleotides line up with TRBD1. The CDR3 length is 15 residues. J gave up 2 bases and V 1 base, and 7 bases lay outside the gene matches. Looked up from germline, CDR1 is GTSNPN and CDR2 is SVGIG (reference sequence). The CDR3 spells CAWSATGYINYGYTF. The CDR3 coding sequence is TGTGCCTGGAGTGCGACAGGGTACATAAACTATGGCTACACCTTC.

The V and J genes are TRBV3-1 (or the pseudogene TRBV3-2) and TRBJ2-2, with 11 bases fitting TRBD2. The V and J ends lost 4 bases and 3 bases, in that order; junction bases with no gene match: 1. The CDR3 has 15 amino acids. The V gene's germline CDR1 is LGHDT and CDR2 YNNKEL (reference sequence). CDR3 DNA sequence: TGTGCCAGCAGCCCACTAGCGGGGGACACCGGGGAGCTGTTTTTT. Amino acids: CASSPLAGDTGELFF.

V and J are TRBV29-1 and TRBJ2-7, with D unclear. Trimming cost V 6 bases and J 4 bases, with 16 bases left between them. This CDR3 is 13 amino acids long. From germline, CDR1 is SQVTM and CDR2 ANQGSEA. In DNA form, the CDR3 reads TGCAGCGTGGCCCTCGAGGTACGGTACGAGCAGTACTTC. This translates into CSVALEVRYEQYF.

This chain uses TRBV4-1 with TRBJ2-2; weak D call: TRBD2 (6 bases). This CDR3 contains 17 residues. CDR1 is MGHRA, CDR2 YSYEKL, per germline. V was pared by 0 bases and J by 4 bases, with 15 bases between. The CDR3 DNA reads TGCGCCAGCAGCCAAGACTCGACCGGGAGCGGCACCGGGGAGCTGTTTTTT. It specifies CASSQDSTGSGTGELFF.

The chain has TRBV10-3 and TRBJ2-7; 8 nucleotides align to TRBD1. The V and J ends lost 2 bases and 3 bases, in that order; junction bases with no gene match: 0. The CDR3 has 13 amino acids. CDR1 is ENHRY, CDR2 SYGVKD, per germline. The CDR3 here is CAISEDRGYEQYF. The CDR3 nucleotides are TGTGCCATCAGTGAGGACAGGGGCTACGAGCAGTACTTC.

CDR3 sequence reads: CASSHLQGVDEQYF. Here the CDR3 DNA reads TGTGCCAGCAGCCACTTACAGGGGGTGGACGAGCAGTACTTC. This chain links TRBV14 with TRBJ2-7, with 8 nucleotides matching TRBD1. V was clipped by 3 bases and J by 5 bases; unmatched bases: 6. The germline V gene has CDR1 SGHDN and CDR2 FVKESK. The CDR3 extends over 14 amino acids. The full variable domain, in which reference TRBV14 and TRBJ2-7 provide the parts outside the CDR3, is EAGVTQFPSHSVIEKGQTVTLRCDPISGHDNLYWYRRVMGKEIKFLLHFVKESKQDESGMPNNRFLAERTGGTYSTLKVQPAELEDSGVYFCASSHLQGVDEQYFGPGTRLTVT.

The DNA of the CDR3 is TGTGCCTGGAGTTTAACTAGCGGAACAGATACGCAGTATTTT. It codes for CAWSLTSGTDTQYF. This chain uses TRBV30 with TRBJ2-3, with 8 positions matching TRBD2. The germline V gene has CDR1 GTSNPN and CDR2 SVGIG (reference sequence). The junction had 4 bases not matched to a gene; V was cut back by 2 bases and J by 3 bases. The CDR3 runs 14 residues.

The rearrangement links TRBV28 to TRBJ2-3; 10 bases align to TRBD1. Germline lookup yields CDR1 MDHEN and CDR2 SYDVKM. V lost 5 bases and J lost 0; bases outside the gene matches: 8. This CDR3 has 17 amino acids. The CDR3 protein is CASSVLTGGESTDTQYF. CDR3 bases: TGTGCCAGCAGTGTATTGACAGGGGGCGAGAGCACAGATACGCAGTATTTT.

The gene calls are TRBV9 and TRBJ1-2, with D tentatively TRBD1 (5 bases). Between the trimmed V and J ends, which lost 0 bases and 3 bases, there was a span of 18 bases. Germline-derived CDR1 and CDR2 are SGDLS and YYNGEE. The CDR3 has 17 residues. The CDR3 sequence: CASSVGGRERADYGYTF. CDR3 DNA: TGTGCCAGCAGCGTAGGTGGCAGGGAGCGGGCGGACTATGGCTACACCTTC.

This clone was observed a single time. The J gene is TRBJ1-4, the V gene TRBV7-9, with 8 bases matching TRBD1. With V trimmed by 5 bases and J by 5 bases, 4 bases remained unmatched. The CDR3 contains 14 residues. Germline V gives CDR1 SEHNR, CDR2 FQNEAQ (reference sequence). DNA for the CDR3: TGTGCCAGCAGCCACCGGGACAGGAATGAAAAACTGTTTTTT. Protein sequence: CASSHRDRNEKLFF.

The V call is TRBV4-2, the J call TRBJ1-2; D is uncertain. CDR3 length: 11 residues. CDR1 LGHNA and CDR2 YNFKEQ come from the germline V gene. Trimming took off 11 bases at V and 4 bases at J, with 11 bases between the two ends. DNA for the CDR3: TGTGCCGCCGGGATCCTCTATGGCTACACCTTC. Translating gives CAAGILYGYTF.

The chain couples TRBV7-6 to TRBJ2-3, with D possibly being TRBD1 (6 bases). CDR1 and CDR2 from the germline V gene are SGHVS and FNYEAQ. Trimming left V 5 bases short and J 3 bases short, with 18 bases between. This CDR3 region has 16 residues. CDR3 amino acids: CASSPRGWQGTDTQYF. In DNA form, the CDR3 reads TGTGCCAGCAGCCCTAGGGGCTGGCAGGGGACAGATACGCAGTATTTT.

This chain connects TRBV28 to TRBJ1-2; 7 bases map to TRBD1. The V gene end was trimmed by 6 bases and the J gene end by 2 bases; junction bases not matched to a gene: 9. The CDR3 length is 15 residues. Germline-derived CDR1 and CDR2 are MDHEN and SYDVKM. The CDR3 here is CASSLRGRWNYGYTF. The CDR3 nucleotides are TGTGCCAGCAGCCTCAGGGGGAGGTGGAACTATGGCTACACCTTC.

The chain is built from TRBV19 and TRBJ1-2; weak D call: TRBD1 (5 bases). The CDR3 runs 14 residues. V gave up 1 base and J gave up 8 bases, with 14 bases separating them. Germline V CDR1 and CDR2: LNHDA, SQIVND (reference sequence). Here the CDR3 reads CASSIVGGISGYTF. For the CDR3, the DNA is TGTGCCAGTAGTATAGTCGGGGGGATATCGGGCTACACCTTC. Drawing the rest from reference TRBV19 and TRBJ1-2, the complete variable domain is DGGITQSPKYLFRKEGQNVTLSCEQNLNHDAMYWYRQDPGQGLRLIYYSQIVNDFQKGDIAEGYSVSREKKESFPLTVTSAQKNPTAFYLCASSIVGGISGYTFGSGTRLTVV.

The V call is TRBV28, the J call TRBJ2-3; tentatively, D is TRBD2 (6 bases). V lost 6 bases and J 1 base, leaving 17 bases between the germline ends. The germline CDR1 and CDR2 sequences are MDHEN and SYDVKM. The CDR3 is 16 amino acids. DNA for the CDR3: TGTGCCAGCAGCCCCTCAACGGGGGAGGGCACAGATACGCAGTATTTT. Its protein is CASSPSTGEGTDTQYF.

The CDR3 protein is CASSFDAGTYNEQFF. CDR3 coding DNA: TGCGCCAGCAGCTTTGACGCGGGGACCTACAATGAGCAGTTCTTC. V and J are TRBV5-1 and TRBJ2-1; possibly TRBD2 for D (6 bases). Trimming left V 2 bases short and J 2 bases short, with 11 bases between. The germline V gene has CDR1 SGHRS and CDR2 YFSETQ. The CDR3 contains 15 residues.

In the case of this clone: A junction boundary mismatches the germline segment, possibly from a read error. This chain links TRBV5-1 with TRBJ1-1; TRBD1 agrees at 10 bases. The CDR3 has 15 residues. Per the germline V gene, CDR1 is SGHRS and CDR2 is YFSETQ. DNA of the CDR3: TGCGCCAGTAGCTTGGGACAGGGGACGAACACTGAAGCTTTCTTT. Its translation: CASSLGQGTNTEAFF.

The CDR3 nucleotides read TGCGCCAGCAGCCCTCGACAGGGGGCAGTGGGGGATACGCAGTATTTT. Translated: CASSPRQGAVGDTQYF. This chain connects TRBV5-1 to TRBJ2-3; 10 positions agree with TRBD1. The germline gives CDR1 SGHRS, CDR2 YFSETQ. This CDR3 has 16 residues. V dropped 4 bases and J dropped 6; count of bases not matched to a gene: 11. The variable domain in full, completed from reference TRBV5-1 and TRBJ2-3, reads KAGVTQTPRYLIKTRGQQVTLSCSPISGHRSVSWYQQTPGQGLQFLFEYFSETQRNKGNFPGRFSGRQFSNSRSEMNVSTLELGDSALYLCASSPRQGAVGDTQYFGPGTRLTVL.

This chain links TRBV7-9 with TRBJ1-1, with TRBD1 matching over 8 bases. The CDR3 extends over 15 amino acids. Germline CDR1 is SEHNR and CDR2 is FQNEAQ (reference sequence). V lost 6 bases and J lost 2; bases outside the gene matches: 8. The CDR3 region is CASSFHDRGNTEAFF. The CDR3 bases are TGTGCCAGCAGTTTCCACGACAGGGGAAACACTGAAGCTTTCTTT.

The chain couples TRBV6-5 to TRBJ2-5, with 9 bases identical to TRBD1. CDR3 length: 15 residues. Germline CDR1 is MNHEY and CDR2 is SVGAGI. J gave up 7 bases and V 4 bases, and 10 bases lay outside the gene matches. The CDR3 DNA sequence: TGTGCCAGCAGTTTCTGGACAGGGGCTTCGGTGACCCAGTACTTC. Protein: CASSFWTGASVTQYF.

The chain carries TRBV11-3 and TRBJ2-2, with D possibly matching TRBD2 (5 bases). The length of the CDR3 is 13 residues. Germline CDR1 is SGHNT and CDR2 is YENEEA. The V gene lost 4 bases and the J gene lost 9 bases, with 12 bases spanning the gap. The CDR3 nucleotides read TGTGCCAGCAGCTCGCGGGTTTCCCGGGAGCTGTTTTTT. Translating it yields CASSSRVSRELFF.

This sequence joins TRBV3-1 (or the pseudogene TRBV3-2) and TRBJ1-2; D remains ambiguous. The germline V and J ends were trimmed by 3 bases and 3 bases, with 14 bases remaining between them. This CDR3 has 15 residues. Germline assignment: CDR1 LGHDT and CDR2 YNNKEL (reference sequence). The CDR3 DNA sequence: TGTGCCAGCAGCCACTCCGGGCAGGACTACTATGGCTACACCTTC. Translating gives CASSHSGQDYYGYTF.

This chain uses TRBV27 with TRBJ1-6; no reliable D call. This CDR3 has 15 residues. Germline assignment: CDR1 MNHEY and CDR2 SMNVEV (reference sequence). Trimming removed 2 bases at V and 7 bases at J, with 12 bases between. The CDR3 nucleotides read TGTGCCAGCAGTTTAGAGGTCAGCTGGAATTCACCCCTCCACTTT. Translating gives CASSLEVSWNSPLHF.